The 27 T cell receptor beta chains reported below all come from one sample, sequenced in a study of cytomegalovirus exposure and HLA in healthy donors. 13 Jbeta primers and 60 Vbeta primers were used for the PCR. The repertoire was sequenced with immunoSEQ multiplex PCR; TCRdb's copy has only in-frame clones and lacks some. The sample yields under 200,000 clones, 84% seen once. The sequencing sample was made of PBMCs. These receptor sequences come from a woman aged 45-65 years in good health and CMV-seropositive.

The chain recombines TRBV6-6 with TRBJ2-2; D perhaps matches TRBD1 (6 bases). Germline V gene sequence: CDR1 MNHNY, CDR2 SVGAGI (reference sequence). V was pared by 1 base and J by 12 bases, with 12 bases between. The length of the CDR3 is 13 residues. Here the CDR3 reads CASSYYIGGKLFF. CDR3 DNA: TGTGCCAGCAGTTACTATATAGGGGGAAAGCTGTTTTTT.

V usage is TRBV9 and J usage is TRBJ1-6; TRBD1 agrees at 8 bases. This CDR3 region has 14 residues. After removal of 4 bases from V and 7 bases from J, the junction contained 4 bases not matched to a gene. Germline V lookup: CDR1 SGDLS, CDR2 YYNGEE. In DNA, the CDR3 is TGTGCCAGCAGCCCAAGACAGGGGAATTCACCCCTCCACTTT. It translates to CASSPRQGNSPLHF.

The chain combines TRBV19 with TRBJ1-1; TRBD1 might be the D (5 bases). V shed 5 bases and J shed 1 base, with 14 bases lying between them. This CDR3 spans 15 amino acids. CDR1 is LNHDA and CDR2 is SQIVND in the germline V gene (reference sequence). The CDR3 sequence: CASSRGTAKNTEAFF. The DNA of the CDR3 is TGTGCCAGTAGTCGGGGGACGGCAAAGAACACTGAAGCTTTCTTT. Filled out from reference TRBV19 and TRBJ1-1, the complete variable domain reads DGGITQSPKYLFRKEGQNVTLSCEQNLNHDAMYWYRQDPGQGLRLIYYSQIVNDFQKGDIAEGYSVSREKKESFPLTVTSAQKNPTAFYLCASSRGTAKNTEAFFGQGTRLTVV.

Here the CDR3 DNA reads TGTGCCAGCAGCTTAAGACGGGACAGGCAAGAGACCCAGTACTTC. Its translation: CASSLRRDRQETQYF. The V call is TRBV7-8, the J call TRBJ2-5; 8 nucleotides agree with TRBD1. CDR3 length equals 15 residues. V trimming: 2 bases; J trimming: 2 bases; junction bases outside the gene matches: 4. Germline lookup yields CDR1 SGHVS and CDR2 FQNEAQ.

In regard to this clone: This specimen includes other DNA sequences encoding the same CDR3. The CDR3 loop reads CASSLVVGQYSNQPQHF. The CDR3 DNA reads as TGTGCCAGCAGCTTAGTGGTAGGACAATATAGCAATCAGCCCCAGCATTTT. This chain uses TRBV7-2 with TRBJ1-5, with D tentatively TRBD1 (5 bases). The germline V and J ends were trimmed by 1 base and 0 bases, with 13 bases remaining between them. Germline V gene lookup returns CDR1 SGHTA and CDR2 FQGNSA. The length of the CDR3 is 17 residues. The full variable domain, completed using reference TRBV7-2 and TRBJ1-5, is GAGVSQSPSNKVTEKGKDVELRCDPISGHTALYWYRQSLGQGLEFLIYFQGNSAPDKSGLPSDRFSAERTGGSVSTLTIQRTQQEDSAVYLCASSLVVGQYSNQPQHFGDGTRLSIL.

V gene TRBV6-5 combines with J gene TRBJ1-5; D is possibly TRBD1 (5 bases). Per the germline V gene, CDR1 is MNHEY and CDR2 is SVGAGI. The CDR3 consists of 13 residues. Between the trimmed V and J ends, which lost 7 bases and 3 bases, there was a span of 10 bases. CDR3 in DNA: TGTGCCAGCATCGGGGGGTACAATCAGCCCCAGCATTTT. Protein product: CASIGGYNQPQHF.

The V call is TRBV6-1, the J call TRBJ1-3; D is ambiguous. Germline V gives CDR1 MNHNS, CDR2 SASEGT. The CDR3 has 13 residues. The CDR3 loop is CATRPSSGNTIYF. In DNA form, the CDR3 reads TGTGCTACCAGACCTAGCTCTGGAAACACCATATATTTT.

This chain uses TRBV6-5 with TRBJ2-5; 8 positions match TRBD2. Losses at the gene ends were 6 bases for V and 1 base for J; bases not matched to a gene: 4. CDR3 length: 14 amino acids. Germline values: CDR1 MNHEY, CDR2 SVGAGI. The CDR3 sequence is CASRPGTSQETQYF. The CDR3, as DNA: TGTGCCAGCAGACCCGGGACTAGCCAAGAGACCCAGTACTTC.

The rearrangement joins TRBV2 to TRBJ1-4, with D uncertain. The CDR3 contains 13 residues. Germline CDR1 is SNHLY and CDR2 is FYNNEI. The germline V and J ends were trimmed by 9 bases and 2 bases, with 10 bases remaining between them. The CDR3 loop is CASNFGTNEKLFF. CDR3 sequence (DNA): TGTGCCAGTAATTTCGGTACTAATGAAAAACTGTTTTTT.

This clone was recorded only once. The chain is built from TRBV19 and TRBJ2-5; TRBD2 is a possible D gene (5 bases). Trimming pared 3 bases from V and 5 bases from J, leaving 16 bases between. The CDR3 is made up of 15 amino acids. Germline assignment: CDR1 LNHDA and CDR2 SQIVND (reference sequence). CDR3 sequence reads: CASSITPTPGETQYF. Written as DNA, the CDR3 is TGTGCCAGTAGTATCACCCCCACCCCGGGGGAGACCCAGTACTTC.

The chain uses TRBV30 and TRBJ2-2; D remains unclear. Germline values: CDR1 GTSNPN, CDR2 SVGIG (reference sequence). CDR3 length equals 11 residues. The germline V and J ends were trimmed by 7 bases and 8 bases, with 11 bases remaining between them. The CDR3: CAYAQSGELFF. The DNA of the CDR3 is TGTGCCTACGCGCAATCTGGGGAGCTGTTTTTT.

The sample holds one count of this clone. The genes are TRBV27 and TRBJ1-1; D is perhaps TRBD1 (6 bases). Germline values: CDR1 MNHEY, CDR2 SMNVEV (reference sequence). Trimming removed 7 bases from V and 6 bases from J, with 15 bases in between. The CDR3 length is 13 residues. As DNA, the CDR3 is TGTGCCAGCATCCAAAGAGGGGGGGCTGAAGCTTTCTTT. It is translated as CASIQRGGAEAFF.

The chain recombines TRBV29-1 with TRBJ1-2; 8 nucleotides line up with TRBD1. The CDR3 consists of 14 residues. Per the germline V gene, CDR1 is SQVTM and CDR2 is ANQGSEA. Trimming took 0 bases from V and 7 from J; bases not matched to a gene: 7. The CDR3 protein is CSVEDPGGALGYTF. The CDR3, as DNA: TGCAGCGTTGAAGACCCAGGGGGCGCGCTTGGCTACACCTTC.

CDR3 sequence: CSVQLDTQYF. In DNA form, the CDR3 reads TGCAGCGTTCAACTAGATACGCAGTATTTT. The chain employs TRBV29-1 and TRBJ2-3; no reliable D call. The germline V gene has CDR1 SQVTM and CDR2 ANQGSEA. CDR3 length: 10 amino acids. V lost 5 bases to trimming and J lost 5 bases, with 5 bases between them.

The chain recombines TRBV28 with TRBJ2-2; possibly TRBD1 for D (5 bases). V was shortened by 6 bases and J by 2 bases, with 13 bases between the two germline ends. Germline CDR1 reads MDHEN; CDR2 reads SYDVKM. This CDR3 is 15 amino acids long. Here the CDR3 reads CASSKPQVNTGELFF. CDR3 nucleotide sequence: TGTGCCAGCAGCAAACCACAGGTCAACACCGGGGAGCTGTTTTTT.

The CDR3 DNA is TGCAGCGTTAAGTTGGCAGGGAACACCGGGGAGCTGTTTTTT. Encoded protein: CSVKLAGNTGELFF. The J gene is TRBJ2-2, the V gene TRBV29-1; the D is unclear. Germline V gene lookup returns CDR1 SQVTM and CDR2 ANQGSEA. The CDR3 length is 14 residues. V was shortened by 5 bases and J by 1 base, with 11 bases between the two germline ends.

This clone has a single count. V is TRBV4-3 and J is TRBJ1-2; TRBD1 might be the D (6 bases). This CDR3 has 14 amino acids. V lost 4 bases, J lost 0 bases, and 9 bases lay in between. Germline loops: CDR1 LGHNA, CDR2 YSLEER. CDR3 nucleotide sequence: TGCGCCAGCAGCCCACAGGGTTCTAACTATGGCTACACCTTC. Protein: CASSPQGSNYGYTF.

The rearrangement uses TRBV5-6 and TRBJ2-1, with D perhaps TRBD1 (6 bases). CDR1 and CDR2 (germline): SGHDT, YYEEEE. The CDR3 sequence is 15 residues long. V lost 4 bases and J lost 1, with 12 bases in between. CDR3 sequence reads: CASSRTGISYNEQFF. CDR3 nucleotides: TGTGCCAGCAGCCGTACAGGGATTTCCTACAATGAGCAGTTCTTC.

This sequence joins TRBV5-4 and TRBJ1-1; a possible D gene is TRBD1 (6 bases). The V gene lost 2 bases and the J gene lost 0 bases, with 11 bases spanning the gap. Germline V gene data show CDR1 as SGHNT and CDR2 as YYREEE (reference sequence). There are 15 residues in the CDR3. The CDR3 here is CASSFGGLMNTEAFF. The CDR3 bases are TGTGCCAGCAGCTTTGGGGGCCTAATGAACACTGAAGCTTTCTTT.

This clone was detected only once. The chain has TRBV6-5 and TRBJ1-5; tentatively, D is TRBD1 (5 bases). The CDR3 length is 16 residues. Germline CDR1 and CDR2: MNHEY and SVGAGI. Deletions cut 3 bases from V and 5 bases from J, with 17 bases between. CDR3 coding DNA: TGTGCCAGCAGTTATTTCATCCAGGGTAAAGATCAGCCCCAGCATTTT. Its protein product is CASSYFIQGKDQPQHF.

J is TRBJ2-3 and V is TRBV7-2; 8 bases match TRBD2. The CDR3 spans 15 residues. V lost 1 base and J lost 6; bases outside the gene matches: 6. The germline CDR1 and CDR2 sequences are SGHTA and FQGNSA. CDR3: CASSLVSGGADTQYF. For the CDR3, the DNA is TGTGCCAGCAGCTTAGTATCGGGGGGGGCTGATACGCAGTATTTT.

The rearrangement links TRBV7-2 to TRBJ2-7, with 8 positions matching TRBD1. Germline CDR1 is SGHTA and CDR2 is FQGNSA. With V trimmed by 5 bases and J by 3 bases, 6 bases remained unmatched. This CDR3 has 14 residues. The CDR3 is CASSPGQGVYEQYF. The CDR3 coding sequence is TGTGCCAGCAGCCCCGGACAGGGCGTCTACGAGCAGTACTTC. The full variable domain, completed using reference TRBV7-2 and TRBJ2-7, is GAGVSQSPSNKVTEKGKDVELRCDPISGHTALYWYRQSLGQGLEFLIYFQGNSAPDKSGLPSDRFSAERTGGSVSTLTIQRTQQEDSAVYLCASSPGQGVYEQYFGPGTRLTVT.

The V gene is TRBV6-1, the J gene TRBJ1-2; D is unresolved. With 8 bases removed from V and 4 bases from J, the gap between germline ends came to 11 bases. CDR3 length: 12 amino acids. CDR1 MNHNS and CDR2 SASEGT come from the germline V gene. The CDR3 here is CASRMEGYGYTF. In DNA, the CDR3 is TGTGCCAGCCGTATGGAGGGCTATGGCTACACCTTC.

This clone was counted once. V gene TRBV7-2 combines with J gene TRBJ2-7; a weak D match, TRBD2 (6 bases). The ends were cut back, 7 bases at V and 1 base at J, with 11 bases in the middle. The germline gives CDR1 SGHTA, CDR2 FQGNSA. The CDR3 loop spans 13 amino acids. CDR3 DNA: TGTGCCAGCAAGCTGGGGGGTTCCTACGAGCAGTACTTC. It translates to CASKLGGSYEQYF.

The chain couples TRBV28 to TRBJ2-3, with TRBD2 matching over 12 bases. This CDR3 is built from 17 residues. Germline values: CDR1 MDHEN, CDR2 SYDVKM. Trimming took 2 bases from V and 4 from J; bases not matched to a gene: 7. The CDR3 DNA sequence: TGTGCCAGCAGTTTAGAGACTAGCGGGGGCCTTGCAGATACGCAGTATTTT. Translating it yields CASSLETSGGLADTQYF.

The chain carries TRBV6-1 and TRBJ1-2, with D possibly being TRBD1 (5 bases). CDR1 and CDR2 from the germline V gene are MNHNS and SASEGT. The V end was cut by 8 bases, the J end by 5 bases, with 18 bases between. The CDR3 is made up of 14 amino acids. The CDR3 sequence: CASCDGREEYGYTF. The DNA for the CDR3 is TGTGCCAGCTGCGACGGCAGGGAAGAATATGGCTACACCTTC.

Comments on this clone: Within the sample, other DNA sequences also encode this same CDR3. The genes are TRBV6-5 and TRBJ2-3; the match to TRBD1 covers 7 bases. The length of the CDR3 is 12 residues. J gave up 6 bases and V 6 bases, and 3 bases lay outside the gene matches. In germline, CDR1 is MNHEY, CDR2 SVGAGI. CDR3 DNA: TGTGCCAGCAGCCAACAGGGGGATACGCAGTATTTT. Protein sequence: CASSQQGDTQYF.